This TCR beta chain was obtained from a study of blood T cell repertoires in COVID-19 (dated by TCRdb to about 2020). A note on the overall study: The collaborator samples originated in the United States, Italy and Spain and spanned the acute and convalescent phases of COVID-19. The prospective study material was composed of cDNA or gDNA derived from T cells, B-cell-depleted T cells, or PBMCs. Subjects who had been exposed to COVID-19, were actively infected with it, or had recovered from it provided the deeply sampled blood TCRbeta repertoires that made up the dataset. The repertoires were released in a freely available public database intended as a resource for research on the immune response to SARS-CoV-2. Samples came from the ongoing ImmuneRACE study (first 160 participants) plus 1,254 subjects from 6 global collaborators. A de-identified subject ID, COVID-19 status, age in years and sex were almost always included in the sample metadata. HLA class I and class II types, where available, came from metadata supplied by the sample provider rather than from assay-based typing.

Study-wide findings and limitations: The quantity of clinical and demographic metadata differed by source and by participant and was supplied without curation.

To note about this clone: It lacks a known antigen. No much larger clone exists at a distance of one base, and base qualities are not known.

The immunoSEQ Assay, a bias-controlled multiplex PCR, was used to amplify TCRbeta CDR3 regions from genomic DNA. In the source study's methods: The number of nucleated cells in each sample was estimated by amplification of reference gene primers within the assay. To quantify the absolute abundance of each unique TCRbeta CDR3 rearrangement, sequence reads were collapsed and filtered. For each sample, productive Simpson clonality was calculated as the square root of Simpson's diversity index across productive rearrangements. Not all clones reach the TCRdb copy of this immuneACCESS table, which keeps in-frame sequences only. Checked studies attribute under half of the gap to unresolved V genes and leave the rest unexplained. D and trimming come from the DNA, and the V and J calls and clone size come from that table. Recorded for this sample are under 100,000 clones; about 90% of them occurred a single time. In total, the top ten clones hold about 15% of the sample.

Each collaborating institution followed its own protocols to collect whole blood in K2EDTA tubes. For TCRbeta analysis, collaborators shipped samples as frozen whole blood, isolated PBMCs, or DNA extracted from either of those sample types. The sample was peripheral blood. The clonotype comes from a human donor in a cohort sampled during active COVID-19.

The nucleotide sequence is TGTGCCAGCAGCCCCGGGACAGGGTATGGCTACACCTTC. It translates to CASSPGTGYGYTF. The rearrangement joined TRBV11-2 to TRBJ1-2, and 9 junction bases match TRBD1. V ends up 5 bases short and J 5 bases short, with an unmatched junction base count of 3. Reading the germline V gene gives CDR1 SGHAT and CDR2 FQNNGV. The CDR3 spans 13 residues, from the cysteine through the phenylalanine. CDR3 DNA is the only sequence kept; it has 39 bases, read in frame from the first base.